Detailed here is one TCR beta chain. CDR3 size: 14 residues. Germline trimming cut 8 bases from V and 7 bases from J; bases unmatched to any gene: 13. CDR1 and CDR2 from the germline V gene are MDHEN and SYDVKM. The PCR used 60 Vbeta and 13 Jbeta primers. Profiling relied on immunoSEQ multiplex PCR, and the TCRdb table lists in-frame clones only, not all of them. The data contain about 160,000 clones, over 65% of them singletons. The entry originates in a study of cytomegalovirus exposure and HLA in healthy donors. For the study at large: Most donors, 81% of approximately 400 genotyped, fell in the Caucasian-associated ancestry cluster.

The sample was PBMCs. The clonotype was recovered from a middle-aged woman in good health and CMV-seronegative. The V call is TRBV28, the J call TRBJ2-5, with TRBD2 matching over 7 bases. Here the CDR3 DNA reads TGTGCCAGCTGCCGGGGAGCGGGGATGGGGACCCAGTACTTC. It translates to CASCRGAGMGTQYF.